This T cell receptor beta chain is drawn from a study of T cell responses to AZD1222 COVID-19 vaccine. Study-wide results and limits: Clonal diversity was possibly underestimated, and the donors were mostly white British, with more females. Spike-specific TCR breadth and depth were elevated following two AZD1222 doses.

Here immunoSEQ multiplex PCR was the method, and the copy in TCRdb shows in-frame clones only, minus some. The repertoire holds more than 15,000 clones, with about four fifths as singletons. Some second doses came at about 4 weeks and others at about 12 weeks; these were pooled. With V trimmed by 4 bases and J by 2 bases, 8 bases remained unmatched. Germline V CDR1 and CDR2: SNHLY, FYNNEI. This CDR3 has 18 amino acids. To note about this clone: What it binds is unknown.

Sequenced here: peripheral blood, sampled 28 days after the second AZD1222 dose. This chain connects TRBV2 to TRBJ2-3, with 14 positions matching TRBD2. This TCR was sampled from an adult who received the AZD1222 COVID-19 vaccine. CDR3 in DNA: TGTGCCAGCAGTGGCGGACTAGCGGGAGGTTTAGCCACAGATACGCAGTATTTT. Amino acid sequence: CASSGGLAGGLATDTQYF.